This TCR beta chain was obtained from a study of shared clonotypes between healthy human individuals (dated by TCRdb to the early 2020s). In the study overall: The cohort included a few men and two women between 18 and 49 years of age. Per donor, three plates each were used for CD4 naive and CD4 memory, two for CD8 naive, and one for CD8 memory. Libraries were prepared and TCR repertoires were sequenced by different laboratories using diverse techniques, in order to increase sequencing depth and limit assay-specific biases. Between about 0.8 and 9 billion PBMCs per donor were obtained by leukapheresis. To estimate repertoire size and how much clonotypes are shared between individuals, the study performed deep sequencing of blood TCR repertoires from about five healthy adults.

Concerning this clone: No antigen is known for it. No quality values exist for individual bases; no much larger clone is one base distant.

CD8 naive samples were CD45RO-negative cells positively selected for CCR7, giving a CD45RA+CCR7+ population that excluded TemRA cells. Healthy HIV-negative adults with no recently reported acute infections or vaccinations were included as donors. Every donor was a Caucasian adult residing in Nashville, Tennessee, USA. Blood was obtained by leukapheresis, after which PBMCs were separated by Ficoll-Histopaque density gradient centrifugation and cryopreserved in liquid nitrogen vapor phase. Purity and quantity of every magnetically sorted T cell population were checked by analytical flow cytometry. Genomic DNA was isolated from every sorted fraction and measured by UV absorbance on a Nanodrop 2000c. Using the deep immunoSEQ assay, multiplex PCR amplified TCR CDR3 regions from genomic DNA. Genomic DNA extracted from each cell subset was distributed evenly over all wells of several immunoSEQ 96-well plates, and each plate served as one replicate. For sorted subsets, approximately 200 ng of genomic DNA, equivalent to 25,000 to 30,000 T cell genomes, went into each replicate PCR. The purified libraries were quantified using a Qubit 3.0 fluorometer, sized with a Bioanalyzer 2100, and then quantified again using the KAPA Library Quantification kit. Every immunoSEQ 96-well plate was sequenced on a separate single-read 150-cycle Illumina NextSeq 550 flow cell. The authors' analysis ran thus. Because the immunoSEQ output held only junctional sequences and lacked quality scores, the filtering could not match the filtering applied to full-length reads. To assign V/J genes and CDR3, sequences were annotated against IMGT germline references using PyIR, a Python wrapper for IgBLAST v1.9. Reads were filtered out if the reads had weak V/J assignments (E-value above 1e-6), no CDR3, stop codons, out-of-frame junctions, or ambiguous translated residues. V3J clonotypes were defined as sequences sharing the same inferred V gene, J gene, and CDR3 amino acid sequence. To compute the percentage overlap between repertoires, the number of shared unique clonotypes was divided by the size of the smaller repertoire. Repertoire richness was assessed with RTK rarefaction, the Chao1 estimator, and Recon v2.1 estimates of unobserved clonotypes. OLGA was used to compute generation probabilities for all TCRbeta clonotypes that the gDNA method yielded from a handful of donors. Sourced from immuneACCESS, this table was stored by TCRdb with only in-frame sequences that have V and J called. A share of the clones is absent; for the studies checked, an unresolved V gene accounts for under half, and the remainder has no known explanation. V and J calls and clone size are those listed in that table; D and trimming were worked out from the DNA. The sample has some 2,000,000 clones on record, about 95% of them singletons. Around 1.1% of the sample rests with the top ten.

The research as a whole found: Because the study included only a small number of donors, the genetic and exposure-history diversity represented was limited. Rarefaction of sorted-subset datasets indicated incomplete sequencing despite the large sequencing depth. Only blood was sampled, and tissue TCR repertoires likely differ from those in blood. Pairwise subsampling led to the expectation that sequencing depth would affect the degree of clonotype sharing among donors. Naive subsets generally had larger estimated clonotype richness than memory subsets did. Higher generation probabilities were observed for clonotypes shared by all four sorted-subset donors than for non-shared clonotypes. When a few donors were compared, the shared fraction of clonotypes was approximately 5% for naive CD4, roughly 3.3% for naive CD8, roughly 2.3% for memory CD4, and around 0.37% for memory CD8.

The CDR1 and CDR2 encoded by the germline V gene are MGHRA and YSYEKL. A distance of 13 bases separates the germline ends of V and J, which lose 0 bases and 8 bases respectively. From cysteine to phenylalanine, the CDR3 is 15 amino acids long. Only the CDR3 portion is preserved as DNA: 45 bases, with reading frame beginning at the first base. The sequencing sample was made of naive CD8+ T cells sorted from blood. The cell subset or site label for this specimen denotes: CD45RA+CCR7+. The rearrangement joined TRBV4-1 to TRBJ1-4, with a weak D call of TRBD1 (6 bases match). This TCR was recovered from a man in his late teens or twenties in good health. This receptor has the CDR3 CASSQDGQSGEKLFF. In nucleotides, the sequence is TGCGCCAGCAGCCAAGATGGACAGTCCGGGGAAAAACTGTTTTTT.